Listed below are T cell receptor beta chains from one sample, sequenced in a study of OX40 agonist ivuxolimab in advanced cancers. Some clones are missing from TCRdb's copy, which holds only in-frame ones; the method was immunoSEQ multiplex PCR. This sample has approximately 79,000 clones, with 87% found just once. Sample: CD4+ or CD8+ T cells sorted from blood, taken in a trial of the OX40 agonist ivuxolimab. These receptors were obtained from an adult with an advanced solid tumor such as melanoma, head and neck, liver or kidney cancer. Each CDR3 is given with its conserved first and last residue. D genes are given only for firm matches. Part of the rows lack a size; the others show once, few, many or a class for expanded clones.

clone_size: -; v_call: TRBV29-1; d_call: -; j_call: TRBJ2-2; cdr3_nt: TGCAGCGTTCGAGTTGGCGGGGAGCTGTTTTTT; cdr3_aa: CSVRVGGELFF
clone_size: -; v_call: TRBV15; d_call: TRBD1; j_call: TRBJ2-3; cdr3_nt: TGTGCCACCAGCAGAGATCGAGGCACAGGGGGCACAGATACGCAGTATTTT; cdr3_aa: CATSRDRGTGGTDTQYF
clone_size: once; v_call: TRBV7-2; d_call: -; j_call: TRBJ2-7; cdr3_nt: TGTGCCAGCAGCTTCAAGACGACCTCCTACGAGCAGTACTTC; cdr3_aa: CASSFKTTSYEQYF
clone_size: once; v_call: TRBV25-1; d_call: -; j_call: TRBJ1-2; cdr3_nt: TGTGCCAGCAGTGAGGCTGGGGATCTTGGAGACTATGGCTACACCTTC; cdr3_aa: CASSEAGDLGDYGYTF
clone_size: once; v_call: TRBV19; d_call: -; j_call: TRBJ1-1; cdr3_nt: TGTGCCAGTAGTATTGGGGATAACACTGAAGCTTTCTTT; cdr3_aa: CASSIGDNTEAFF
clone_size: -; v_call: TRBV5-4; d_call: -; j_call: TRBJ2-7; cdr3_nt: TGTGCCAGCAGCTTTGACTCCGCGACCCACGAGCAGTACTTC; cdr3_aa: CASSFDSATHEQYF
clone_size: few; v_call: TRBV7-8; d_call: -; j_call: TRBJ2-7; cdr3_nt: TGTGCCAGCAGCTTAACGGGGACCTACGAGCAGTACTTC; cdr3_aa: CASSLTGTYEQYF
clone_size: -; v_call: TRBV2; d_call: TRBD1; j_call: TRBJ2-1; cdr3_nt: TGTGCCAGCAGGCAGACAGGGGGCCGTTACAATGAGCAGTTCTTC; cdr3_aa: CASRQTGGRYNEQFF
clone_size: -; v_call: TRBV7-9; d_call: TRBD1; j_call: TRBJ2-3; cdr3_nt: TGTGCCAGCAGGGGGGACAGAGGAACAGATACGCAGTATTTT; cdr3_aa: CASRGDRGTDTQYF
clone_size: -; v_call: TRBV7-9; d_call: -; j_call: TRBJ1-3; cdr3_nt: TGTGCCAGCAGCTTAGGAGGGCAGGGAAACACCATATATTTT; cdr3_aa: CASSLGGQGNTIYF
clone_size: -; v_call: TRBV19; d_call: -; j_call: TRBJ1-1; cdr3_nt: TGTGCCAGTGACAGCCTCCTGAACACTGAAGCTTTCTTT; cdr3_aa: CASDSLLNTEAFF
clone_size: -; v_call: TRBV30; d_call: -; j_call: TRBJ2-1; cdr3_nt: TGTGCCTGGAGTGAGTACGGTGAGCAGTTCTTC; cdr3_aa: CAWSEYGEQFF
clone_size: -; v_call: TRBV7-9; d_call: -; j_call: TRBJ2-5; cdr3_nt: TGTGCCAGCAGCTTTACAGGGACGACGGAGACCCAGTACTTC; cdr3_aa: CASSFTGTTETQYF
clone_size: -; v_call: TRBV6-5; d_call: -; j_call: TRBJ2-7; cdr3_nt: TGTGCCAGCAGTTACTCGTGGCAGGGCTCCGAGCAGTACTTC; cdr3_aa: CASSYSWQGSEQYF
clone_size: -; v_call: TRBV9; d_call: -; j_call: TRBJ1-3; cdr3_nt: TGTGCCAGCAGCGTAGCCCCTCTGGAGGAGGCTGGAAACACCATATATTTT; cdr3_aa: CASSVAPLEEAGNTIYF
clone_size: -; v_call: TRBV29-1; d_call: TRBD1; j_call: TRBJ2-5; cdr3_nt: TGCAGCGTCAAGGACAGGGGCCCCCGGGAGACCCAGTACTTC; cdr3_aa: CSVKDRGPRETQYF
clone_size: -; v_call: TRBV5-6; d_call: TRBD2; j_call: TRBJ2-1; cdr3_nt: TGTGCCAGCAGCTTAGTGGGACTAGTCCCATACAATGAGCAGTTCTTC; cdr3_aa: CASSLVGLVPYNEQFF
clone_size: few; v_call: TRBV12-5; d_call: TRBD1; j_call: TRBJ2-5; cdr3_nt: TGTGCTAGTGGTTCCGGACAGGGTCGCCAAGAGACCCAGTACTTC; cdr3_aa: CASGSGQGRQETQYF
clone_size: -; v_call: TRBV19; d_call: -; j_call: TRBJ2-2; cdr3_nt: TGTGCCAGTAGTTTTCTACAGAACACCGGGGAGCTGTTTTTT; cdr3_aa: CASSFLQNTGELFF
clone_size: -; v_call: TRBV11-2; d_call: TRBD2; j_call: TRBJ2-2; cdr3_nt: TGTGCCAGCAGCTTAGAACTAGCGAGCGGGGAGCTGTTTTTT; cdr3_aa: CASSLELASGELFF
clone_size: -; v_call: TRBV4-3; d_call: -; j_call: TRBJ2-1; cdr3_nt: TGCGCCAGCAGCCAAGGGGGGGCGCGATACAATGAGCAGTTCTTC; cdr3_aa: CASSQGGARYNEQFF
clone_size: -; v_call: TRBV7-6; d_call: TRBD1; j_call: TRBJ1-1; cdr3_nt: TGTGCCAGCAGCGGGAGGATACAGGGGCGCACTGAAGCTTTCTTT; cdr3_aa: CASSGRIQGRTEAFF
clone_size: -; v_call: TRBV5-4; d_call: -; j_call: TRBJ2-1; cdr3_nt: TGTGCCAGCAGCCCGATAGGGGCAGGTGACAATGAGCAGTTCTTC; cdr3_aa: CASSPIGAGDNEQFF
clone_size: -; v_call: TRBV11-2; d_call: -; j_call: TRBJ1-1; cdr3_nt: TGTGCCAGCAGCTTAGTACCTTCAGGTCCTGAAGCTTTCTTT; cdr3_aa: CASSLVPSGPEAFF
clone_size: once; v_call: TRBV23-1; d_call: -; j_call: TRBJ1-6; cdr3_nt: TGCGCCAGCAGTCAACCCGAGACGTCCCCCCTCCACTTT; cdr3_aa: CASSQPETSPLHF
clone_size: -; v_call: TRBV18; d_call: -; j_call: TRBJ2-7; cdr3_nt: TGTGCCAGCTCTCAAAATACGGGACGCGAGCAGTACTTC; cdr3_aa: CASSQNTGREQYF
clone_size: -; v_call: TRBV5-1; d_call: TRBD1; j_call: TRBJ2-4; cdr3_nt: TGCGCCAGCAGCCCTAAAATGACAGGGCCTCTAGCCAAAAACATTCAGTACTTC; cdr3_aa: CASSPKMTGPLAKNIQYF
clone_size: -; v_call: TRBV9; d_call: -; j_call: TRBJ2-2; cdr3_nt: TGTGCCAGCAGCGTGCGACTGAACACCGGGGAGCTGTTTTTT; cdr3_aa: CASSVRLNTGELFF
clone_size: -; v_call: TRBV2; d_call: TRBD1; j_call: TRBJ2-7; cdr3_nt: TGTGCCAGCAGTACAAACAGGGGGGACGAGCAGTACTTC; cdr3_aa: CASSTNRGDEQYF
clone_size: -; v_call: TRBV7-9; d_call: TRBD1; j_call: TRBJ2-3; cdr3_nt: TGTGCCAGCAGCATCAGGACAGGGGTAATGGCAGATACGCAGTATTTT; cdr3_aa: CASSIRTGVMADTQYF
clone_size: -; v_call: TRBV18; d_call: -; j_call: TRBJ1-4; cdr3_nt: TGTGCCAGCTCATCCCAACACCTTCGAGAAAAACTGTTTTTT; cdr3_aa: CASSSQHLREKLFF
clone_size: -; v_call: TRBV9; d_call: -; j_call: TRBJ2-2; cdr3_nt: TGTGCCAGCAGCGTAGATGCAGGGTTTTGGGGGAACACCGGGGAGCTGTTTTTT; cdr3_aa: CASSVDAGFWGNTGELFF
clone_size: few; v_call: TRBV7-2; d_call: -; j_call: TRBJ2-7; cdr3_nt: TGTGCCAGCAGCTTACGTGGGGAGCAGTACTTC; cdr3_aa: CASSLRGEQYF
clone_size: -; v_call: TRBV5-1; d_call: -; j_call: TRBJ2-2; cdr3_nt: TGCGCCAGCAGCTTGGCCGAGTTTAACACCGGGGAGCTGTTTTTT; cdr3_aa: CASSLAEFNTGELFF
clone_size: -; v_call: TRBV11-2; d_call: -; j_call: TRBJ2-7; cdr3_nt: TGTGCCAGCAGCCGGACCGGAACAACTTACGAGCAGTACTTC; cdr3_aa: CASSRTGTTYEQYF
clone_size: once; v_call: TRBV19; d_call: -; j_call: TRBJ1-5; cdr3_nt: TGTGCCAGTCGGGACAGCAATCAGCCCCAGCATTTT; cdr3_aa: CASRDSNQPQHF
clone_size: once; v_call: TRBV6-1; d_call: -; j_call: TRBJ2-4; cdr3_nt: TGTGCCAGCAGTGTGGGGGCCAAAAACATTCAGTACTTC; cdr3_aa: CASSVGAKNIQYF
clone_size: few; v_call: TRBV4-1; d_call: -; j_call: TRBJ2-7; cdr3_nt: TGCGCCAGCAGCCGAGTAGGAGGGGAGCAGTACTTC; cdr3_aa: CASSRVGGEQYF
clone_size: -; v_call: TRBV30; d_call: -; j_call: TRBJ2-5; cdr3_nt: TGTGCCTGGAGTCGGACAGCCTCCCAGGGGACCCAGTACTTC; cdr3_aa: CAWSRTASQGTQYF
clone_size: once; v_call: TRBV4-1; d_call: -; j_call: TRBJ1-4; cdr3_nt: TGCGCCAGCAGCCAAGAATCTCTATCCAATGAAAAACTGTTTTTT; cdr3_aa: CASSQESLSNEKLFF
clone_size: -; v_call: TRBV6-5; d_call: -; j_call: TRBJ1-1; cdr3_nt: TGTGCCAGCTGGGGGGGCAATCGAAGGACTGAAGCTTTCTTT; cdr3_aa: CASWGGNRRTEAFF
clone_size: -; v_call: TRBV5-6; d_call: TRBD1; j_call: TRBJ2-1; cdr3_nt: TGTGCCAGCAGCAGGGCCGGGACAGGGGGCAATGAGCAGTTCTTC; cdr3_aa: CASSRAGTGGNEQFF
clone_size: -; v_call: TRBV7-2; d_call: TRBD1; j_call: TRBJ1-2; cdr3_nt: TGTGCCAGCAGCCCCGGACAGGACTATGGCTACACCTTC; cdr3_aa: CASSPGQDYGYTF
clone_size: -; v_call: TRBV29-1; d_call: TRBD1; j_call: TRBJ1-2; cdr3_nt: TGCAGCGTTACAGGGGGCACCTATGGCTACACCTTC; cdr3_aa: CSVTGGTYGYTF
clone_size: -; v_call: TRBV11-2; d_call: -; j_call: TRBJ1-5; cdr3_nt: TGTGCCAGCACCCTAGCGGGGGGGGATCAGCCCCAGCATTTT; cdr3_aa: CASTLAGGDQPQHF